The clone carrying this T cell receptor (beta chain) was observed at least ten times. Its target is unknown. Each CDR3 protein is one row after TCRdb ran MiXCR on the reads. The sample lists 650,000 to 900,000 distinct CDR3 sequences, roughly 29% occurring once. The data were taken from a study of T cell repertoires in cytomegalovirus infection. The ends lost 5 bases at V and 5 bases at J; junction bases unmatched: 5. This CDR3 is built from 15 residues. The germline V gene has CDR1 SGHVS and CDR2 FQNEAQ. The TCR originated in a human donor in good health (CMV status not recorded). Some clones in this sample may be carry-over from other donors' samples. This chain connects TRBV7-8 to TRBJ2-2; 10 bases are a match to TRBD1. The specimen was cultured CD8+ T cells from PBMCs, collected from culture after CMV antigen stimulation. The CDR3 here is CASSEGQGFTGELFF. CDR3 bases: TGTGCCAGCAGCGAGGGACAGGGGTTTACCGGGGAGCTGTTTTTT.